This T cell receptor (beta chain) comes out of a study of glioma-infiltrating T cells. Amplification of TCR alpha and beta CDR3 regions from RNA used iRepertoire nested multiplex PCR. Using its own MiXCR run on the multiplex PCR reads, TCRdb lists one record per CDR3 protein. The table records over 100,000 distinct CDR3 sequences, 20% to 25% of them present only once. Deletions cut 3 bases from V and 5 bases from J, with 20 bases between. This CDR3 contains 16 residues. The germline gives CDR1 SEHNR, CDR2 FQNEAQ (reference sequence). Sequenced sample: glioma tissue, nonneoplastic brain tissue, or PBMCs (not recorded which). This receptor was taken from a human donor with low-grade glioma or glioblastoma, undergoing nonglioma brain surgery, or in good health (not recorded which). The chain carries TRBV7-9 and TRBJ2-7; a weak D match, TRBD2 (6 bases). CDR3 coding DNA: TGTGCCAGCAGCTTGGCCGAGACTAGTCTGTCCCACGAGCAGTACTTC. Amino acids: CASSLAETSLSHEQYF.